Below are 26 T cell receptor beta chains sequenced from a single sample in a study of human T cells and chemical hapten exposure. As to time point: patch test 1, 2 weeks after DPC sensitization. Treatment denoted: therapeutic diphenylcyclopropenone sensitization with weekly scalp DPC. From the RACE reads, TCRdb called clonotypes with MiXCR, one entry per CDR3 protein. The profile covers fewer than 200,000 distinct CDR3 sequences, with approximately 20% appearing a single time and about 6.7% taken by the ten largest. Material: whole blood, obtained in connection with sensitization to the hapten diphenylcyclopropenone (DPC). The receptors were sampled from a woman between 50 and 59 years old with alopecia areata. Some clones in this sample may be carry-over from other donors' samples.

This clonotype was observed a handful of times. The chain couples TRBV5-1 to TRBJ2-3, with TRBD2 matching over 7 bases. Germline-derived CDR1 and CDR2 are SGHRS and YFSETQ. The V and J ends lost 0 bases and 2 bases, in that order; junction bases with no gene match: 3. The CDR3 loop spans 15 amino acids. The CDR3 bases are TGCGCCAGCAGCTTGGATGCGGGAGACACAGATACGCAGTATTTT. Its protein is CASSLDAGDTDTQYF.

Ten or more counts support this clonotype. The chain employs TRBV6-5 and TRBJ2-3; D is ambiguous. The CDR3 extends over 15 amino acids. Germline V gene data show CDR1 as MNHEY and CDR2 as SVGAGI. The ends were cut back, 0 bases at V and 8 bases at J, with 15 bases in the middle. The CDR3 here is CASSYSKVPGGTQYF. DNA of the CDR3: TGTGCCAGCAGTTACTCGAAAGTTCCAGGCGGTACGCAGTATTTT.

This clonotype has just a few counts. This chain connects TRBV6-5 to TRBJ1-3, with D possibly TRBD1 on 5 matching bases. The CDR3 length is 13 residues. Deletions cut 6 bases from V and 4 bases from J, with 10 bases between. Per the germline V gene, CDR1 is MNHEY and CDR2 is SVGAGI. In DNA, the CDR3 is TGTGCCAGCAGCCAGAACAGGGGAAACACCATATATTTT. It is translated as CASSQNRGNTIYF.

The chain has TRBV12-2 and TRBJ1-1; the D call TRBD1 from the table was never checked on the DNA. TRBV12-2 is assigned pseudogene status. The CDR3 loop spans 17 amino acids. The CDR3 sequence is CASRLRGLGTANTEAFF. The CDR3 bases are TGTGCAAGTCGCTTAAGGGGGCTGGGGACAGCGAACACTGAAGCTTTCTTT.

This clonotype was picked up a small number of times. This chain links TRBV5-1 with TRBJ2-2, with a weak D call TRBD2 (5 bases). Trimming cost V 2 bases and J 1 base, with 6 bases left between them. Per germline, CDR1 SGHRS and CDR2 YFSETQ. This CDR3 region has 14 residues. The CDR3 DNA reads as TGCGCCAGCAGCTTCCGGGAGAACACCGGGGAGCTGTTTTTT. Its protein is CASSFRENTGELFF.

The CDR3 DNA reads as TGCAGTGCTAGAGGTCCTCGCAGGACTCCTGGAAACACCATATATTTT. It is translated as CSARGPRRTPGNTIYF. This chain connects TRBV20-1 to TRBJ1-3, with unresolved D. The germline CDR1 and CDR2 sequences are DFQATT and SNEGSKA (reference sequence). V was cut by 1 base and J by 2 bases, with 15 bases left in between. The CDR3 spans 16 residues.

The rearrangement uses TRBV13 and TRBJ2-7, with D tentatively TRBD2 (7 bases). V lost 6 bases and J 3 bases, leaving 15 bases between the germline ends. CDR1 is PRHDT, CDR2 FYEKMQ, per germline (reference sequence). The CDR3 length is 14 residues. The CDR3 nucleotides are TGTGCCAGCAGAAGGGGGGGCTCCTGCTACGAGCAGTACTTC. Translated, it gives CASRRGGSCYEQYF.

This clonotype was counted between two and nine times. The chain links TRBV20-1 to TRBJ2-1; TRBD2 agrees at 9 bases. From germline, CDR1 is DFQATT and CDR2 SNEGSKA (reference sequence). The CDR3 spans 16 residues. The V segment lost 2 bases and the J segment 0 bases; nucleotides outside the gene matches: 5. The CDR3 loop reads CSARFAGGSSYNEQFF. The DNA for the CDR3 is TGCAGTGCTAGATTTGCGGGAGGGAGCTCCTACAATGAGCAGTTCTTC.

This clonotype showed up just a few times. This sequence joins TRBV11-2 and TRBJ2-7; TRBD1 aligns across 11 bases. The CDR3 is 14 amino acids. V lost 2 bases, J lost 6 bases, and 3 bases stayed unmatched. Germline CDR1 SGHAT, CDR2 FQNNGV. For the CDR3, the DNA is TGTGCCAGCAGCTTACCGGGACAGGGGGTCGAGCAGTACTTC. Protein sequence: CASSLPGQGVEQYF.

The chain recombines TRBV19 with TRBJ1-2, with D possibly being TRBD1 (5 bases). CDR3 length equals 15 residues. The germline V and J ends were trimmed by 1 base and 6 bases, with 15 bases remaining between them. In germline, CDR1 is LNHDA, CDR2 SQIVND (reference sequence). The CDR3 bases are TGTGCCAGTAGTATAGTCTCAGGGAAAATGGATGGCTACACCTTC. Its translation: CASSIVSGKMDGYTF.

This clonotype was observed a single time. The genes are TRBV7-9 and TRBJ2-1; TRBD2 agrees at 7 bases. Trimming took 2 bases from V and 5 from J; bases not matched to a gene: 6. The CDR3 length is 15 residues. The germline V gene encodes CDR1 SEHNR and CDR2 FQNEAQ (reference sequence). CDR3 in DNA: TGTGCCAGCAGCTTATTCGGGGACTATGACAATGAGCAGTTCTTC. This gives the protein CASSLFGDYDNEQFF.

This clonotype was seen only a few times. The rearrangement uses TRBV29-1 and TRBJ2-7; weak D call: TRBD1 (6 bases). Looked up from germline, CDR1 is SQVTM and CDR2 is ANQGSEA. This CDR3 comprises 13 residues. The V end lost 5 bases, the J end lost 5 bases, and 16 bases lay between the germline ends. In DNA form, the CDR3 reads TGCAGCGTTCAAAGGGACAAGGTCGACGAGCAGTACTTC. Its protein product is CSVQRDKVDEQYF.

The chain uses TRBV3-1 and TRBJ2-1; D unresolved. The CDR3 length is 13 residues. Germline lookup yields CDR1 LGHDT and CDR2 YNNKEL (reference sequence). Trimming cost V 1 base and J 9 bases, with 10 bases left between them. The CDR3 here is CASSQGQMGEQFF. The DNA of the CDR3 is TGTGCCAGCAGCCAAGGCCAGATGGGTGAGCAGTTCTTC.

The table lists this clonotype with a few counts. The chain recombines TRBV5-1 with TRBJ2-7, with 10 positions matching TRBD1. The length of the CDR3 is 15 residues. Trimming took 0 bases from V and 5 from J; bases not matched to a gene: 5. Germline V gene data show CDR1 as SGHRS and CDR2 as YFSETQ. The CDR3 here is CASSLEGTGVDEQYF. The CDR3 nucleotides read TGCGCCAGCAGCTTGGAAGGGACAGGGGTGGACGAGCAGTACTTC.

A few counts support this clonotype. The chain couples TRBV6-1 to TRBJ2-2; D is undetermined. Looked up from germline, CDR1 is MNHNS and CDR2 is SASEGT. Trimming took 6 bases from V and 3 from J, leaving 11 bases between them. The CDR3 has 14 residues. The DNA for the CDR3 is TGTGCCAGCAGGGGTTATTTGGACACCGGGGAGCTGTTTTTT. Its protein product is CASRGYLDTGELFF.

The CDR3 DNA reads TGTGCCAGCAACCATGGGGGGGCTCTAGCGGGAGGGAGCTCCTACAATGAGCAGTTCTTC. This encodes CASNHGGALAGGSSYNEQFF. The J gene is TRBJ2-1, the V gene TRBV27; 12 bases match TRBD2. CDR3 length equals 20 residues. V was clipped by 7 bases and J by 0 bases; unmatched bases: 16. Germline CDR1 is MNHEY and CDR2 is SMNVEV (reference sequence).

The table lists this clonotype with a few counts. V gene TRBV20-1 combines with J gene TRBJ1-1; D is ambiguous. CDR3 length: 12 amino acids. V lost 3 bases to trimming and J lost 7 bases, with 12 bases between them. Germline loops: CDR1 DFQATT, CDR2 SNEGSKA (reference sequence). The CDR3 nucleotides are TGCAGTGCTAGTCGGCCTCAACTTGAAGCTTTCTTT. It encodes CSASRPQLEAFF.

The CDR3 spells CASSGQGSFQETQYF. The CDR3 DNA follows: TGTGCCAGCAGTGGACAGGGTTCCTTCCAAGAGACCCAGTACTTC. The J gene is TRBJ2-5, the V gene TRBV11-2; 8 bases align to TRBD1. V gave up 6 bases and J gave up 1 base; unmatched junction bases: 7. This CDR3 is 15 amino acids long. The V gene's germline CDR1 is SGHAT and CDR2 FQNNGV.

The gene calls are TRBV7-9 and TRBJ1-3; unclear D gene. Germline V gene data show CDR1 as SEHNR and CDR2 as FQNEAQ (reference sequence). The CDR3 is 18 residues long. Trimming removed 4 bases at V and 0 bases at J, with 19 bases between. CDR3 in amino acids: CASSWWARAPNSGNTIYF. The CDR3 DNA reads as TGTGCCAGCAGCTGGTGGGCGAGGGCCCCGAACTCTGGAAACACCATATATTTT.

The rearrangement joins TRBV28 to TRBJ1-6; 8 nucleotides agree with TRBD1. The CDR3 covers 15 residues. Germline values: CDR1 MDHEN, CDR2 SYDVKM. V shed 7 bases and J 8 bases; nucleotides not matched to a gene: 10. CDR3 protein: CASTHPGQEYSPLHF. The CDR3, as DNA: TGTGCCAGCACTCACCCGGGACAGGAGTATTCACCCCTCCACTTT.

The J gene is TRBJ2-2, the V gene TRBV29-1; D is perhaps TRBD2 (5 bases). Germline assignment: CDR1 SQVTM and CDR2 ANQGSEA. The CDR3 has 11 residues. Trimming removed 4 bases from V and 9 bases from J, with 9 bases in between. The CDR3 spells CSVVSGWELFF. CDR3 in DNA: TGCAGCGTTGTGTCGGGATGGGAGCTGTTTTTT.

This clonotype has more than one count but fewer than ten. The chain uses TRBV2 and TRBJ1-5; a weak D match, TRBD1 (6 bases). The CDR3 has 12 residues. CDR1 is SNHLY, CDR2 FYNNEI, per germline. With 8 bases removed from V and 4 bases from J, the gap between germline ends came to 9 bases. CDR3: CASRDTNQPQHF. DNA for the CDR3: TGTGCCAGCCGGGACACAAATCAGCCCCAGCATTTT.

The CDR3, as DNA: TGTGCCATCAGTGAGTTCGGCTCGTCCACAGATACGCAGTATTTT. It specifies CAISEFGSSTDTQYF. This chain uses TRBV10-3 with TRBJ2-3; D uncertain. Looked up from germline, CDR1 is ENHRY and CDR2 is SYGVKD. The CDR3 length is 15 residues. V lost 1 base, J lost 2 bases, and 10 bases lay in between.

The DNA of the CDR3 is TGTGCCAGCAGAACCGGGACTTCCGAAGAGACCCAGTACTTC. Its translation: CASRTGTSEETQYF. This chain connects TRBV7-9 to TRBJ2-5; possibly TRBD2 for D (6 bases). V lost 6 bases, J lost 3 bases, and 14 bases lay in between. The CDR3 covers 14 residues. CDR1 and CDR2 from the germline V gene are SEHNR and FQNEAQ (reference sequence).

This clonotype occurred a few times. The J gene is TRBJ2-1, the V gene TRBV11-2; D not certain. V was cut by 5 bases and J by 0 bases, with 17 bases left in between. The CDR3 is 17 amino acids. Germline V gene sequence: CDR1 SGHAT, CDR2 FQNNGV. CDR3 loop: CASSPSPPQPSYNEQFF. The DNA of the CDR3 is TGTGCCAGCAGCCCATCCCCCCCACAGCCCTCCTACAATGAGCAGTTCTTC.

The chain couples TRBV6-5 to TRBJ1-4; 8 nucleotides line up with TRBD1. The germline CDR1 and CDR2 sequences are MNHEY and SVGAGI. The CDR3 runs to 15 residues. V lost 4 bases to trimming and J lost 7 bases; unmatched junction nucleotides: 8. The CDR3 spells CASSSPTGAAEKLFF. The CDR3 coding sequence is TGTGCCAGCAGTTCCCCGACAGGGGCGGCTGAAAAACTGTTTTTT.